The sequence of this T cell receptor beta chain was determined in a study of blood T cell repertoires in COVID-19. Study context: Acute and convalescent COVID-19 samples came from the United States, Italy and Spain. PBMCs, B-cell-depleted T cells, or T cells provided the cDNA or gDNA that made up the material.

In the original processing: Reference gene primer amplification in the assay estimated nucleated cell counts. Sequencing was performed with immunoSEQ multiplex PCR; in TCRdb, only in-frame clones are kept and a portion is missing. D and trimming were read from the DNA, whereas the V and J calls and clone size are those reported in that table. The sample has some 200,000 clones, roughly 80% seen once; the top ten hold about a sixth. There are 17 residues in the CDR3. Germline V CDR1 and CDR2: MNHEY, SVGEGT. V gave up 6 bases and J gave up 6 bases, with 25 bases separating them. This TCR derives from a woman aged 80 or over with active or convalescent COVID-19. V gene TRBV6-2 or TRBV6-3 combines with J gene TRBJ2-3; maybe TRBD1 (6 bases). Input material: peripheral blood. DNA of the CDR3: TGTGCCAGCAGCCCTGACAGGTTCTTACTGGGGCCCGATACGCAGTATTTT. This gives the protein CASSPDRFLLGPDTQYF.